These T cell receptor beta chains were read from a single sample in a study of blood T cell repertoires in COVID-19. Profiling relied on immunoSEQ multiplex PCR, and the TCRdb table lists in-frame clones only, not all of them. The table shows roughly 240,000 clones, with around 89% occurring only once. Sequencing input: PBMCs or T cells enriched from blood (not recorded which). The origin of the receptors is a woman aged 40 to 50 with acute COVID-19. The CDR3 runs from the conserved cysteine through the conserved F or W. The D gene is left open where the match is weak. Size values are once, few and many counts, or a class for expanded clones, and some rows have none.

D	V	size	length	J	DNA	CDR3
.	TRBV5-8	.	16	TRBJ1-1	TGTGCCAGCAGCCCCAGGGTTCAAGCTAGGAACACTGAAGCTTTCTTT	CASSPRVQARNTEAFF
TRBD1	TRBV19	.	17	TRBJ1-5	TGTGCCAGTAGTATATTCGGACAGGGGGGTTCGGGGCAGCCCCAGCATTTT	CASSIFGQGGSGQPQHF
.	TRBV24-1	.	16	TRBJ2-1	TGTGCCACCAGTGATCGACAGGCGAGCTCCTACAATGAGCAGTTCTTC	CATSDRQASSYNEQFF
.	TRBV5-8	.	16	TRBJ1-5	TGTGCCAGCAGCTTGGATTCGGGTTATGGCAATCAGCCCCAGCATTTT	CASSLDSGYGNQPQHF
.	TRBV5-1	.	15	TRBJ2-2	TGCGCCAGCACGCTTGGTCCGGGACTCACCGGGGAGCTGTTTTTT	CASTLGPGLTGELFF
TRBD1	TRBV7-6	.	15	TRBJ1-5	TGTGCCAGCAGCTTAGGGACAGGGGGCAATCAGCCCCAGCATTTT	CASSLGTGGNQPQHF
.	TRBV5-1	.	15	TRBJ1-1	TGCGCCAGCAGCCACACAGGGTCCGGGGGGCTTGAAGCTTTCTTT	CASSHTGSGGLEAFF
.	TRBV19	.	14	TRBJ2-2	TGTGCCAGTAGTACTACAGGGTACACCGGGGAGCTGTTTTTT	CASSTTGYTGELFF
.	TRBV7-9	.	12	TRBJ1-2	TGTGCCAGCAGCTTGGCAGGGATGGGCTACACCTTC	CASSLAGMGYTF
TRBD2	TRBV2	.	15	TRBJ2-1	TGTGCCAGCAGTCGGAATAAGATACTAGCGAATGAGCAGTTCTTC	CASSRNKILANEQFF
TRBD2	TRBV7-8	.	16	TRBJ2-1	TGTGCCAGCAGCGCGCGGGGGGCGGGACCCTACAATGAGCAGTTCTTC	CASSARGAGPYNEQFF
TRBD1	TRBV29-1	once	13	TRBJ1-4	TGCAGCGTTGAAGGGACAGGGCGTGAAAAACTGTTTTTT	CSVEGTGREKLFF
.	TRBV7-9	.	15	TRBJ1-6	TGTGCCAGCAGCGAGGATCCCCGGGGGAATTCACCCCTCCACTTT	CASSEDPRGNSPLHF
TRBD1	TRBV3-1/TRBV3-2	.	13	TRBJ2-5	TGTGCCAGCAGCCAAACAGGGGTCGAGACCCAGTACTTC	CASSQTGVETQYF
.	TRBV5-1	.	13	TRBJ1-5	TGCGCCAGCAGCACGGACTTCAATCAGCCCCAGCATTTT	CASSTDFNQPQHF
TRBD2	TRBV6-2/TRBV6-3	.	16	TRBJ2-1	TGTGCCAGCAGTTACGCGACTAGCGGGAGGACCAATGAGCAGTTCTTC	CASSYATSGRTNEQFF
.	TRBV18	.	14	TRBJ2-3	TGTGCCAGCTCACCATTCGAGCGGGCAGATACGCAGTATTTT	CASSPFERADTQYF
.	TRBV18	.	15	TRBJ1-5	TGTGCCAGCTCACCAGGGGAGGGGAGCAATCAGCCCCAGCATTTT	CASSPGEGSNQPQHF
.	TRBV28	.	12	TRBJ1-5	TGTGCCACCCGAGTAAGAAACCAGCCCCAGCATTTT	CATRVRNQPQHF
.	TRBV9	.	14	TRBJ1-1	TGTGCCAGCAGCGAACAGGTAGTGAACACTGAAGCTTTCTTT	CASSEQVVNTEAFF
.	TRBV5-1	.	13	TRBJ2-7	TGCGCCAGCAGCTTGGTACCTGAGTACGAGCAGTACTTC	CASSLVPEYEQYF
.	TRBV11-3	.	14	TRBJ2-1	TGTGCCAGCAGCACCCTCGGCTCCTACAATGAGCAGTTCTTC	CASSTLGSYNEQFF